These 4 T cell receptor beta chains came from one sample sequenced in a study of blood T cell repertoires in COVID-19. Sequencing was performed with immunoSEQ multiplex PCR; in TCRdb, only in-frame clones are kept and a portion is missing. The table lists 45,000 to 50,000 clones, 80% to 90% of them singletons. The material sequenced was peripheral blood. The receptor source for this set is a human donor in a cohort sampled during active COVID-19.

J is TRBJ2-5 and V is TRBV6-5; D is uncertain. The CDR3 length is 12 residues. The germline gives CDR1 MNHEY, CDR2 SVGAGI. Trimming stripped 0 bases from V and 7 bases from J, with 6 bases between. The CDR3 DNA is TGTGCCAGCAGTTACTCGCGAGGGACCCAGTACTTC. Translated, it gives CASSYSRGTQYF.

This clone has only one observation. The CDR3 DNA follows: TGTGCCAGCAGTTACCCCGACAGGGGTGGGACCTACGAGCAGTACTTC. It translates to CASSYPDRGGTYEQYF. The gene calls are TRBV6-6 and TRBJ2-7, with 8 bases aligning to TRBD1. CDR3 length equals 16 residues. With V trimmed by 2 bases and J by 2 bases, 8 bases remained unmatched. Germline loops: CDR1 MNHNY, CDR2 SVGAGI (reference sequence).

This rearrangement joins TRBV11-2 to TRBJ1-2; 7 bases fit TRBD1. Germline values: CDR1 SGHAT, CDR2 FQNNGV. V trimming: 1 base; J trimming: 0 bases; junction bases outside the gene matches: 14. The CDR3 totals 19 residues. CDR3 amino acids: CASSLGALAGTVPNYGYTF. CDR3 in DNA: TGTGCCAGCAGCTTAGGGGCCCTAGCGGGGACAGTTCCTAACTATGGCTACACCTTC.

This clone showed up just once. This chain joins TRBV7-2 and TRBJ1-2; tentatively, D is TRBD1 (5 bases). Germline loops: CDR1 SGHTA, CDR2 FQGNSA. This CDR3 spans 15 amino acids. Trimming removed 5 bases from V and 1 base from J, with 14 bases in between. The CDR3 nucleotides are TGTGCCAGCAGCGACCCCGACAGACTTAACTATGGCTACACCTTC. Amino acid sequence: CASSDPDRLNYGYTF.